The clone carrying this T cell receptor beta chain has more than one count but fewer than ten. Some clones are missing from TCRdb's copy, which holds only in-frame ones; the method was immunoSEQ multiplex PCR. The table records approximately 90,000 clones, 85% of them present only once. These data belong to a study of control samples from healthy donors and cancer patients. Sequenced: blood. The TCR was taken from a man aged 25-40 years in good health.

DNA of the CDR3: TGTGCCAGCAGTGAAGGAAGGTACTATGAGCAGTTCTTC. It codes for CASSEGRYYEQFF. The V gene is TRBV6-1, the J gene TRBJ2-1; D not resolved. V was cut by 1 base and J by 8 bases, with 9 bases left in between. This CDR3 contains 13 residues. Germline V gene data show CDR1 as MNHNS and CDR2 as SASEGT.